The sequence of this T cell receptor beta chain was determined in a study of OX40 agonist ivuxolimab in advanced cancers. About the study: Of mixed ages from about 23 to 85 and averaging approximately 60 years, the group was around 78% male. The eligibility criteria allowed prior anti-PD-1, anti-PD-L1 or anti-CTLA-4 therapy, and approximately 42% had some.

TCRdb's copy holds only in-frame clones and misses some; the assay was immunoSEQ multiplex PCR. The table has approximately 69,000 clones, 88% seen once. Per germline, CDR1 SNHLY and CDR2 FYNNEI. Trimming left V 6 bases short and J 5 bases short, with 13 bases between. The CDR3 has 14 residues. The sample consisted of CD4+ or CD8+ T cells sorted from blood, taken in a trial of the OX40 agonist ivuxolimab. The V gene is TRBV2, the J gene TRBJ1-4, with D perhaps matching TRBD1 (5 bases). This sequence was found in an adult with an advanced solid tumor such as melanoma, head and neck, liver or kidney cancer. The CDR3 DNA sequence: TGTGCCAGCAGAGAGACAGCGTCAAATGAAAAACTGTTTTTT. Its translation: CASRETASNEKLFF.